This T cell receptor beta chain is from a study of T-cell reconstitution after alpha-beta-depleted transplantation in children. Whole-study findings and limits: Several patients had high TCRbeta diversity at day 60; it came from surviving recipient T cells and thymic progenitors. Most T-cell counts and diversity one year after the transplant came from T cells that were newly produced.

Germline V gives CDR1 DFQATT, CDR2 SNEGSKA (reference sequence). The CDR3 spans 13 residues. Trimming left V 3 bases short and J 0 bases short, with 8 bases between. With respect to this clonotype: The target antigen is unknown.

Molecular barcoding with unique molecular identifiers was used for the TCRbeta library. TCRdb fed the PCR reads into MiXCR, producing one record per CDR3 protein. This table has around 440,000 distinct CDR3 sequences, about 17% appearing once. The chain couples TRBV20-1 to TRBJ2-5; no clear D gene. The TCR originated in a boy under two years old who had a stem cell transplant for Wiskott-Aldrich syndrome, so the T cells may come from the graft donor. The source was PBMCs, mostly from graft donor cells, collected 360 days after TCRalphabeta/CD19-depleted stem cell transplant. CDR3 nucleotides: TGCAGTGCTAGGATGCCCAACCAAGAGACCCAGTACTTC. Its protein product is CSARMPNQETQYF.